These T cell receptor beta chains were read from a single sample in a study of post-analysis software for immune sequencing data. One entry per CDR3 protein, called by TCRdb with MiXCR from the PCR reads. The profile shows fewer than 700,000 distinct CDR3 sequences, about 44% of them singletons. The source material was blood. The source is a girl between 5 and 17 years old with multiple sclerosis. The CDR3 runs from the conserved cysteine through the conserved F or W. A D gene is named only where the DNA matches it firmly. Expanded clones get a size class; other rows say once, few or many, or leave the size out.

CDR3 protein	CDR3 DNA	D gene	clone size	V gene	J gene
CASSLAGSEAFF	TGCGCCAGCAGCCTTGCGGGTAGTGAAGCTTTCTTT	-	-	TRBV4-1	TRBJ1-1
CASSLPHIRTQYF	TGTGCCAGCAGCTTACCCCACATTAGGACCCAGTACTTC	-	-	TRBV7-2	TRBJ2-5
CASVLSGTIDTQYF	TGTGCCAGCGTTCTGTCCGGGACGATAGATACGCAGTATTTT	-	-	TRBV12-3/TRBV12-4	TRBJ2-3
CSALRDRASEQYF	TGCAGTGCCCTCCGGGACAGGGCCTCCGAGCAGTACTTC	TRBD1	-	TRBV20-1	TRBJ2-7
CASSYSGLNYEQYF	TGTGCCAGCAGTTACTCGGGACTGAACTACGAGCAGTACTTC	-	few	TRBV6-5	TRBJ2-7
CASSLVFDEKLFF	TGTGCCAGCAGCTTGGTATTCGATGAAAAACTGTTTTTT	-	once	TRBV5-5	TRBJ1-4
CASSLREGGNEQYF	TGTGCCAGCAGTTTAAGGGAGGGCGGAAACGAGCAGTACTTC	TRBD2	few	TRBV12-3/TRBV12-4	TRBJ2-7
CASSNRGGLSRSDGYTF	TGTGCCAGCAGCAATAGGGGGGGACTAAGCCGCTCCGATGGCTACACCTTC	-	-	TRBV7-9	TRBJ1-2
CASSHREYGYTF	TGTGCCAGCAGTCACAGGGAGTATGGCTACACCTTC	-	few	TRBV12-3/TRBV12-4	TRBJ1-2
CASRSPRIDEQFF	TGTGCCAGCAGGTCCCCTAGAATCGATGAGCAGTTCTTT	-	once	TRBV6-1	TRBJ2-1
CASNLQAQSGNTIYF	TGCGCCAGCAATCTTCAAGCCCAGTCTGGAAACACCATATATTTT	-	-	TRBV4-1	TRBJ1-3
CSARVGQGLETQYF	TGCAGTGCTAGAGTGGGACAGGGCTTGGAGACCCAGTACTTC	TRBD1	few	TRBV20-1	TRBJ2-5
CSANRGRNREQYF	TGCAGTGCTAACAGGGGGAGGAATCGCGAGCAGTACTTC	TRBD1	-	TRBV20-1	TRBJ2-7
CASSRDGAETQYF	TGTGCCAGCAGTCGGGACGGGGCAGAGACCCAGTACTTC	-	-	TRBV6-1	TRBJ2-5
CASRPRASYEQYF	TGTGCCAGCAGGCCTAGGGCCTCCTACGAGCAGTACTTC	-	few	TRBV12-3/TRBV12-4	TRBJ2-7
CSARGDYNEQYF	TGCAGCGCCCGGGGGGACTACAATGAGCAGTACTTC	TRBD2	-	TRBV29-1	TRBJ2-7
CASSSPGTAEAFF	TGTGCCAGCAGTAGTCCCGGGACAGCAGAAGCTTTCTTT	TRBD1	few	TRBV6-6	TRBJ1-1
CASGLGGLEQYF	TGTGCCAGCGGTCTGGGGGGGCTAGAGCAGTACTTC	-	-	TRBV6-6	TRBJ2-5
CSAREGGRTQYF	TGCAGTGCTAGAGAAGGTGGGCGTACGCAGTATTTT	-	-	TRBV20-1	TRBJ2-3
CASSPRVVEDYGYTF	TGTGCCAGCAGCCCGCGGGTCGTGGAGGACTATGGCTACACCTTC	-	-	TRBV7-9	TRBJ1-2
CSASPSGKHGYTF	TGCAGTGCTAGCCCTTCGGGGAAGCATGGCTACACCTTC	-	few	TRBV20-1	TRBJ1-2
CASSLGEGTTNTGELFF	TGTGCCAGCAGCTTAGGTGAGGGAACCACGAACACCGGGGAGCTGTTTTTT	-	-	TRBV13	TRBJ2-2
CASSLVGENIQYF	TGCGCCAGCAGCTTGGTGGGGGAGAACATTCAGTACTTC	-	many	TRBV5-1	TRBJ2-4
CASSPGLAGYENEQFF	TGTGCCAGCAGCCCGGGACTAGCGGGATACGAGAATGAGCAGTTCTTC	TRBD2	-	TRBV12-3/TRBV12-4	TRBJ2-1
CASGVIGGRSGYTF	TGTGCTAGCGGGGTCATAGGGGGGCGGTCCGGCTACACCTTC	-	once	TRBV12-5	TRBJ1-2
CASSSNSNEQYF	TGCGCCAGCAGCTCGAACTCGAATGAGCAGTACTTC	-	-	TRBV5-1	TRBJ2-7
CASSQDPPGGNEQFF	TGTGCCAGCAGCCAAGATCCTCCGGGTGGGAATGAGCAGTTCTTC	-	-	TRBV4-2	TRBJ2-1
CASSWGGTDYEQYF	TGCGCCAGCAGCTGGGGGGGGACGGACTACGAGCAGTACTTC	TRBD2	-	TRBV5-1	TRBJ2-7
CATSDPGGLAGEREQFF	TGTGCCACCAGTGATCCAGGGGGACTAGCGGGAGAAAGAGAGCAGTTCTTC	TRBD2	few	TRBV24-1	TRBJ2-1
CASRDGTVQETQYF	TGTGCCAGCAGAGACGGGACAGTCCAAGAGACCCAGTACTTC	TRBD1	-	TRBV7-9	TRBJ2-5
CATSIGPSGEKLFF	TGTGCCACCAGCATAGGCCCATCCGGAGAAAAACTGTTTTTT	-	-	TRBV15	TRBJ1-4
CASSQNFGWRQGTFTDTQYF	TGTGCCAGCAGCCAGAACTTTGGATGGCGACAGGGTACCTTCACAGATACGCAGTATTTT	TRBD1	few	TRBV6-1	TRBJ2-3
CASSQGSGASSYNEQFF	TGCGCCAGCAGCCAAGGCTCCGGGGCTAGCTCCTACAATGAGCAGTTCTTC	-	-	TRBV4-1	TRBJ2-1
CASSLMASGGYEQYF	TGCGCCAGCAGCTTGATGGCTAGCGGGGGTTACGAGCAGTACTTC	TRBD2	-	TRBV5-1	TRBJ2-7
CASSQGRVGCNEQFF	TGTGCCAGCAGCCAAGGCAGGGTCGGGTGCAATGAGCAGTTCTTC	-	once	TRBV9	TRBJ2-1
CASSPDPGREETQYF	TGTGCCAGCAGCCCCGATCCGGGCCGGGAGGAGACCCAGTACTTC	-	-	TRBV13	TRBJ2-5
CATSAGGVGELFF	TGTGCCACCAGCGCCGGTGGAGTCGGGGAGCTGTTTTTT	-	-	TRBV24-1	TRBJ2-2
CTSRYRGQGGYTF	TGTACCAGCAGGTACAGGGGTCAAGGCGGCTACACCTTC	TRBD1	-	TRBV12-3/TRBV12-4	TRBJ1-2
CASSSSAYGYTF	TGTGCCAGCAGTTCCTCTGCCTATGGCTACACCTTC	-	-	TRBV6-5	TRBJ1-2
CASRDGQGLEQDF	TGTGCCAGCAGGGACGGACAGGGTCTCGAGCAGGACTTC	TRBD1	-	TRBV12-3/TRBV12-4	TRBJ2-7
CASSYGQPSYNEQFF	TGTGCCAGCAGTTACGGCCAGCCTTCCTACAATGAGCAGTTCTTC	-	few	TRBV6-6	TRBJ2-1
CSAPFLTSGRYEQYF	TGCAGTGCTCCCTTCTTAACTAGCGGGAGGTACGAGCAGTACTTC	TRBD2	few	TRBV20-1	TRBJ2-7
CASSQARLAGRLNTDTQYF	TGCGCCAGCAGCCAGGCGAGACTAGCGGGCCGTTTGAACACAGATACGCAGTATTTT	TRBD2	-	TRBV4-1	TRBJ2-3
CATSDIQGGDEQYF	TGTGCCACCAGTGATATACAGGGGGGAGACGAGCAGTACTTC	TRBD1	-	TRBV24-1	TRBJ2-7